The sample holds a few counts of the clone carrying this T cell receptor beta chain. The trim removed 0 bases at V and 3 bases at J, leaving 7 bases unmatched. The CDR3 covers 16 residues. Germline CDR1 reads MNHEY; CDR2 reads SMNVEV (reference sequence). The data were taken from a study of patients and donors after allogeneic stem cell transplantation. One entry per CDR3 protein results from TCRdb running MiXCR on the RT-PCR reads. Altogether roughly 200,000 distinct CDR3 sequences are present, more than 35% being singletons, with the ten largest covering about 35%. The clonotype originates from a human donor who was either an allogeneic HSCT recipient or a stem cell or donor lymphocyte infusion donor (not recorded which). It is not recorded whose cells these are; they may come from a transplant donor. The chain joins TRBV27 to TRBJ2-7; 8 nucleotides line up with TRBD2. Sequencing was carried out using blood, either unsorted or a sorted T cell fraction (not recorded which). CDR3: CASSLSYPGGDYEQYF. The CDR3 DNA sequence: TGTGCCAGCAGTTTATCGTACCCGGGGGGGGACTACGAGCAGTACTTC.